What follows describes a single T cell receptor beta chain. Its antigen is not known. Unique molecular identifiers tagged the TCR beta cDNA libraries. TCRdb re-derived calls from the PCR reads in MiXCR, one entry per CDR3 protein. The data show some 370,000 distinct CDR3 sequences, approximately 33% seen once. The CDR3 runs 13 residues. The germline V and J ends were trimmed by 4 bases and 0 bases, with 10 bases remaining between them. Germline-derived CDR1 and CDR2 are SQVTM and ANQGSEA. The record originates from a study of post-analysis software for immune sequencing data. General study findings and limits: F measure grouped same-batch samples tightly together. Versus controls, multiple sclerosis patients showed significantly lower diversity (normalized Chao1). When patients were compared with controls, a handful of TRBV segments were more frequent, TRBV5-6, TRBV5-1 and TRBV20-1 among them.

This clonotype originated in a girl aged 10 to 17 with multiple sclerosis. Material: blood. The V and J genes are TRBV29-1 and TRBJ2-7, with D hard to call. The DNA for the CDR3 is TGCAGCGTTGTTAAAGGTTACTCCTACGAGCAGTACTTC. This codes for CSVVKGYSYEQYF.